A single sample is the source of the 6 T cell receptor beta chains below, sequenced in a study of T-cell memory formation after mild COVID-19. A single record per CDR3 protein comes from TCRdb applying MiXCR to the 5' RACE reads. Of 200,000 to 300,000 distinct CDR3 sequences listed, around a tenth are singletons. Source material: PBMCs or a T cell subset sorted from them (not recorded which). The receptors shown here come from a man aged 18 to 30 who had mild COVID-19 (a few samples of this study predate the infection). Cell type and time point are not known.

The V and J genes are TRBV7-2 and TRBJ2-1; D assignment may be TRBD1 or TRBD2 (6 bases each). Trimming removed 6 bases at V and 9 bases at J, with 15 bases between. CDR1 is SGHTA and CDR2 is FQGNSA in the germline V gene. This CDR3 has 13 residues. The CDR3 protein is CASRPGGRGEQFF. In nucleotides, the CDR3 is TGTGCCAGCAGACCTGGGGGGCGGGGTGAGCAGTTCTTC.

The chain has TRBV7-9 and TRBJ1-6; D gene ambiguous. Germline CDR1 is SEHNR and CDR2 is FQNEAQ (reference sequence). V lost 5 bases, J lost 7 bases, and 12 bases lay in between. This CDR3 is 14 amino acids long. CDR3 region: CASSPGSRNSPLHF. The CDR3 DNA sequence: TGTGCCAGCAGCCCCGGGTCGAGAAATTCACCCCTCCACTTT. Combining the CDR3 with reference TRBV7-9 and TRBJ1-6 gives the whole variable domain DTGVSQNPRHKITKRGQNVTFRCDPISEHNRLYWYRQTLGQGPEFLTYFQNEAQLEKSRLLSDRFSAERPKGSFSTLEIQRTEQGDSAMYLCASSPGSRNSPLHFGNGTRLTVT.

The gene calls are TRBV5-1 and TRBJ1-2; D may be TRBD1 (5 bases). V dropped 5 bases and J dropped 6 bases, with 11 bases sitting between them. The germline V gene encodes CDR1 SGHRS and CDR2 YFSETQ. The CDR3 loop spans 12 amino acids. CDR3 amino acids: CASRSGIDGYTF. DNA for the CDR3: TGCGCCAGCAGATCAGGGATAGATGGCTACACCTTC.

This clonotype was observed a handful of times. The V and J genes are TRBV30 and TRBJ2-7; D is tentatively TRBD1 or TRBD2 (6 bases each). Trimming removed 2 bases at V and 3 bases at J, with 17 bases between. The CDR3 covers 15 residues. Germline V gene lookup returns CDR1 GTSNPN and CDR2 SVGIG (reference sequence). The CDR3 protein is CAWSPMWGADYEQYF. The CDR3 coding sequence is TGTGCCTGGAGTCCCATGTGGGGGGCGGACTACGAGCAGTACTTC.

The V gene is TRBV13, the J gene TRBJ2-7; maybe TRBD1 (6 bases). This CDR3 contains 13 residues. V shed 3 bases and J shed 2 bases, with 8 bases lying between them. Germline CDR1 PRHDT, CDR2 FYEKMQ (reference sequence). CDR3 sequence (DNA): TGTGCCAGCAGCTTGGGGGCCACCTACGAGCAGTACGTC. Translated, it gives CASSLGATYEQYV.

This chain joins TRBV28 and TRBJ2-6, with D possibly TRBD1 on 6 matching bases. Germline V lookup: CDR1 MDHEN, CDR2 SYDVKM. Between the trimmed V and J ends, which lost 2 bases and 4 bases, there was a span of 9 bases. This CDR3 contains 15 residues. The CDR3 reads CASSLRTAGANVLTF. Here the CDR3 DNA reads TGTGCCAGCAGTTTAAGGACAGCCGGGGCCAACGTCCTGACTTTC. The full variable domain, with the rest looked up from reference TRBV28 and TRBJ2-6, is DVKVTQSSRYLVKRTGEKVFLECVQDMDHENMFWYRQDPGLGLRLIYFSYDVKMKEKGDIPEGYSVSREKKERFSLILESASTNQTSMYLCASSLRTAGANVLTFGAGSRLTVL.